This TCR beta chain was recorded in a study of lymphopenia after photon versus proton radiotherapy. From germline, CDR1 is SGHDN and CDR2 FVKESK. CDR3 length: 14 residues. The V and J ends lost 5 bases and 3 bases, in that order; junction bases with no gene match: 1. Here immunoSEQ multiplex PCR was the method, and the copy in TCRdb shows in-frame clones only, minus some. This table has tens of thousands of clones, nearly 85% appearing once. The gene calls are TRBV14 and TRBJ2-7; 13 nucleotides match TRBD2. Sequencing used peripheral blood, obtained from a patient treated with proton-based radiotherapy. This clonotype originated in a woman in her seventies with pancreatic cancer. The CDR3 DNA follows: TGTGCCAGCAGCTGGACTAGCGGGGGCTACGAGCAGTACTTC. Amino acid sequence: CASSWTSGGYEQYF.